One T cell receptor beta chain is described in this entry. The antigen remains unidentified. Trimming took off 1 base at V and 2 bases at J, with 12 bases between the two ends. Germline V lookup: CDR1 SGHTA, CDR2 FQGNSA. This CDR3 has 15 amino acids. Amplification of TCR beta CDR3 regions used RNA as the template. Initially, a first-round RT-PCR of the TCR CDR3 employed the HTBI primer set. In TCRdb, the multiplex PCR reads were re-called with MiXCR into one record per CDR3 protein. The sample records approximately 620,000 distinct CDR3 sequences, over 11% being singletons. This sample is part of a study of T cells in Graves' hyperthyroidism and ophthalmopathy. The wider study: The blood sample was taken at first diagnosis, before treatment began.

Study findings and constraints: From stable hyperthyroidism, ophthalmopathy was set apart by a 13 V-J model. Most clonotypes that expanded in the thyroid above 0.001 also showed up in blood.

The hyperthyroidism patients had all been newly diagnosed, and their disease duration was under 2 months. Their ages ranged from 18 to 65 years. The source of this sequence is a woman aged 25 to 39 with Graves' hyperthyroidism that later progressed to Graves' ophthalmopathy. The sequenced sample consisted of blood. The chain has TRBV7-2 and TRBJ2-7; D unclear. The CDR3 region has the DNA TGTGCCAGCAGCTTAGTGGCAGTAGAAACCTACGAGCAGTACTTC. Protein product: CASSLVAVETYEQYF.